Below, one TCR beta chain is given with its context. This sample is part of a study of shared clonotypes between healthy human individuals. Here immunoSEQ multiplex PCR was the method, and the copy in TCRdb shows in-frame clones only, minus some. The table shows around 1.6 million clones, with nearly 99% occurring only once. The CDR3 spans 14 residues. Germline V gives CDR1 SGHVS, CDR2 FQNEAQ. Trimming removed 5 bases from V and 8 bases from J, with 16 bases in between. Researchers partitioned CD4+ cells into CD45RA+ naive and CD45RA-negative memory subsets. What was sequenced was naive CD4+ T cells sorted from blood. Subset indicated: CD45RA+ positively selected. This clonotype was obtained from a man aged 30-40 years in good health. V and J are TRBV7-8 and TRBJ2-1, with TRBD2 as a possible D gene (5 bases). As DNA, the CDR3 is TGTGCCAGCAGCCTTAGGACTCCGGGCCATGAGCAGTTCTTC. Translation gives CASSLRTPGHEQFF.